This T cell receptor beta chain was captured by sequencing in a study of cytotoxic CD8 clonotypes in ibrutinib-treated CLL. Looking at the study overall: Sequencing produced an average of roughly 230,000 productive templates and more than 90,000 productive rearrangements per sample.

The table came from immunoSEQ multiplex PCR; TCRdb's copy has only in-frame clones and leaves some out. The sample records about 45,000 clones, 65% being singletons. In regard to this clone: Antigen: not known.

Study-wide results and limits: Clonality went up at the time of ibrutinib response, stayed stable in sustained remission, and later dropped back toward its baseline level at progression. Samples from sustained-remission and progressing patients were taken at different times. Baseline clonality exceeded age-matched healthy donors and tracked circulating CD8+ T-cell counts.

The sequencing used PBMCs, collected after 24 months of ibrutinib treatment. The clonotype was recovered from a human donor with chronic lymphocytic leukemia.

The CDR3 loop reads CASGLYPMNTEAFF. In DNA form, the CDR3 reads TGTGCTAGTGGTTTGTACCCTATGAACACTGAAGCTTTCTTT. The chain carries TRBV12-5 and TRBJ1-1, with D hard to call. The germline CDR1 and CDR2 sequences are LGHNT and FRNRAP. V shed 2 bases and J shed 0 bases, with 7 bases lying between them. This CDR3 is 14 amino acids long.